This passage covers 10 T cell receptor beta chains from one sample sequenced in a study of T-cell reconstitution after alpha-beta-depleted transplantation in children. Preparation of the TCRbeta library involved a method that used unique molecular identifiers. MiXCR, run by TCRdb on the PCR reads, gives a single entry per CDR3 protein. Here the sample spans hundreds of thousands of distinct CDR3 sequences, around a tenth being singletons. Sequenced here: peripheral blood, sampled 180 days after TCRalphabeta/CD19-depleted stem cell transplant. These receptor sequences come from a male patient aged 2 to 10 who had a stem cell transplant for chronic granulomatous disease, so the T cells may come from the graft donor.

This clonotype was seen repeatedly, ten times or more. This chain connects TRBV5-6 to TRBJ2-1; D not resolved. The CDR3 has 13 amino acids. Germline V gene sequence: CDR1 SGHDT, CDR2 YYEEEE. The germline V and J ends were trimmed by 2 bases and 6 bases, with 9 bases remaining between them. The DNA for the CDR3 is TGTGCCAGCAGCTTTTATATTGGCAATGAGCAGTTCTTC. Translating it yields CASSFYIGNEQFF. Complete variable domain (other parts from reference TRBV5-6 and TRBJ2-1): DAGVTQSPTHLIKTRGQQVTLRCSPKSGHDTVSWYQQALGQGPQFIFQYYEEEERQRGNFPDRFSGHQFPNYSSELNVNALLLGDSALYLCASSFYIGNEQFFGPGTRLTVL.

The table lists this clonotype with many counts. The chain uses TRBV11-1 and TRBJ2-5, with 11 positions matching TRBD2. The V segment lost 6 bases and the J segment 3 bases; nucleotides outside the gene matches: 15. The CDR3 is 18 residues long. CDR1 is SGHAT and CDR2 is FQDESV in the germline V gene (reference sequence). The CDR3 here is CASRTLVPGTSGEETQYF. Written as DNA, the CDR3 is TGTGCCAGCAGAACCCTGGTACCCGGGACTAGCGGAGAAGAGACCCAGTACTTC.

In this sample, this clonotype turned up many times. The chain links TRBV2 to TRBJ2-7; D assignment may be TRBD1 or TRBD2 (5 bases each). V lost 3 bases and J 4 bases, leaving 16 bases between the germline ends. This CDR3 is 15 amino acids long. The germline V gene has CDR1 SNHLY and CDR2 FYNNEI. CDR3 protein: CASSENALGTYEQYF. For the CDR3, the DNA is TGTGCCAGCAGTGAGAATGCTTTGGGGACGTACGAGCAGTACTTC. The entire variable domain, with the rest obtained from reference TRBV2 and TRBJ2-7, is as follows: EPEVTQTPSHQVTQMGQEVILRCVPISNHLYFYWYRQILGQKVEFLVSFYNNEISEKSEIFDDQFSVERPDGSNFTLKIRSTKLEDSAMYFCASSENALGTYEQYFGPGTRLTVT.

CDR3 sequence: CASSTGLAGATDTQYF. The CDR3 nucleotides are TGTGCCAGCAGCACCGGACTAGCGGGAGCAACAGATACGCAGTATTTT. The chain combines TRBV5-6 with TRBJ2-3; 13 bases are shared with TRBD2. In germline, CDR1 is SGHDT, CDR2 YYEEEE. This CDR3 is built from 16 residues. The trim removed 4 bases at V and 3 bases at J, leaving 5 bases unmatched.

This clonotype was counted ten times or more. The V and J genes are TRBV7-3 and TRBJ2-3; possible D gene TRBD1, 7 bases. Germline V CDR1 and CDR2: SGHTA, FQGTGA. This CDR3 region has 14 residues. The ends were cut back, 4 bases at V and 4 bases at J, with 12 bases in the middle. CDR3 residues: CASSSRGAPDTQYF. The CDR3 region has the DNA TGTGCCAGCAGCTCCAGGGGGGCCCCAGATACGCAGTATTTT. The whole variable domain, remainder taken from reference TRBV7-3 and TRBJ2-3, is GAGVSQTPSNKVTEKGKYVELRCDPISGHTALYWYRQSLGQGPEFLIYFQGTGAADDSGLPNDRFFAVRPEGSVSTLKIQRTERGDSAVYLCASSSRGAPDTQYFGPGTRLTVL.

There are many counts of this clonotype. This chain uses TRBV30 with TRBJ1-1; D call uncertain. V lost 2 bases and J lost 1, with 8 bases in between. The germline V gene encodes CDR1 GTSNPN and CDR2 SVGIG (reference sequence). This CDR3 is built from 13 residues. The CDR3: CAWSSFGNTEAFF. Written as DNA, the CDR3 is TGTGCCTGGAGTTCCTTCGGGAACACTGAAGCTTTCTTT.

The sample holds a few counts of this clonotype. This chain connects TRBV5-4 to TRBJ2-2; TRBD2 matches 14 bases. V gave up 3 bases and J gave up 6 bases; unmatched junction bases: 4. In germline, CDR1 is SGHNT, CDR2 YYREEE (reference sequence). The CDR3 is 16 amino acids. CDR3 coding DNA: TGTGCCAGCAGCTCGGGACTAGCGGGAGTCCCCGGGGAGCTGTTTTTT. Protein product: CASSSGLAGVPGELFF.

The table lists this clonotype with many counts. The chain has TRBV20-1 and TRBJ2-4; 9 bases fit TRBD1. V lost 6 bases, J lost 5 bases, and 17 bases stayed unmatched. The CDR3 contains 17 residues. Germline-derived CDR1 and CDR2 are DFQATT and SNEGSKA (reference sequence). In DNA, the CDR3 is TGCAGTGCCAGGGGACAGGGTTTGGTTGACAGCCAAAACATTCAGTACTTC. It is translated as CSARGQGLVDSQNIQYF.

This clonotype was seen at least ten times. The CDR3 coding sequence is TGTGCCAGCAGCCATCCCTCCTACGAGCAGTACTTC. This codes for CASSHPSYEQYF. The chain is built from TRBV3-1 and TRBJ2-7; no clear D gene. This CDR3 is built from 12 residues. Deletions cut 3 bases from V and 0 bases from J, with 3 bases between. Germline V gene sequence: CDR1 LGHDT, CDR2 YNNKEL (reference sequence).

There are many counts of this clonotype. This chain connects TRBV5-1 to TRBJ2-2, with TRBD2 matching 11 bases. Per germline, CDR1 SGHRS and CDR2 YFSETQ. J was trimmed by 1 base and V by 4 bases; bases with no gene match: 3. The CDR3 has 16 amino acids. The CDR3, as DNA: TGCGCCAGCAGCCCTCTAGCGGGAGGGAACACCGGGGAGCTGTTTTTT. Translated, it gives CASSPLAGGNTGELFF.